The rows below give T cell receptor beta chains drawn from one sample of a study of cytomegalovirus exposure and HLA in healthy donors. Clones were sequenced by immunoSEQ multiplex PCR, and TCRdb holds only the in-frame ones, with some missing. This sample contains about 50,000 clones. The source material was PBMCs. The receptors come from a man in his late teens or twenties in good health and CMV-seropositive. CDR3s include the opening cysteine and the closing phenylalanine or tryptophan. Fields, in order: D gene, V gene, J gene, CDR3 DNA, CDR3 protein. D genes are given only for firm matches.

D gene: TRBD2; V gene: TRBV10-3; J gene: TRBJ2-3; CDR3 DNA: TGTGCCATCAGTGGGCTAGCGGGAGATTTGGGGGCAGATACGCAGTATTTT; CDR3 protein: CAISGLAGDLGADTQYF
D gene: TRBD2; V gene: TRBV12-5; J gene: TRBJ2-5; CDR3 DNA: TGTGCTAGTGGTTCTCGACGGTGGGGGACTAGCGGCAGCGAAGAGACCCAGTACTTC; CDR3 protein: CASGSRRWGTSGSEETQYF
D gene: TRBD2; V gene: TRBV11-1; J gene: TRBJ2-2; CDR3 DNA: TGTGCCAGCAGCCACCTGTCGGGACTAGCGAGCGCCGGGGAGCTGTTTTTT; CDR3 protein: CASSHLSGLASAGELFF
D gene: -; V gene: TRBV13; J gene: TRBJ2-7; CDR3 DNA: TGTGCCAGAAGTCCGGATTTGTGCGGGACAGTCCAATACGAGCAGTACTTC; CDR3 protein: CARSPDLCGTVQYEQYF
D gene: TRBD2; V gene: TRBV7-2; J gene: TRBJ2-2; CDR3 DNA: TGTGCCAGCAGCTTAGCCACTAGCGGGAGTGGTAACACCGGGGAGCTGTTTTTT; CDR3 protein: CASSLATSGSGNTGELFF
D gene: TRBD1; V gene: TRBV5-6; J gene: TRBJ2-2; CDR3 DNA: TGTGCCAGCAGCTTGCTGGGGACAGGGAGGTCCGGGGAGCTGTTTTTT; CDR3 protein: CASSLLGTGRSGELFF
D gene: -; V gene: TRBV6-5; J gene: TRBJ2-7; CDR3 DNA: TGTGCCAGCGGAGGGGTGGACCGACCTAGGCAGTACTTC; CDR3 protein: CASGGVDRPRQYF
D gene: -; V gene: TRBV9; J gene: TRBJ2-3; CDR3 DNA: TGTGCCAGCAGCGTAGTCGGCGGGAACACAGATACGCAGTATTTT; CDR3 protein: CASSVVGGNTDTQYF
D gene: TRBD1; V gene: TRBV28; J gene: TRBJ1-5; CDR3 DNA: TGTGCCAGCAGTCCTGGACAGGGCAATCAGCCCCAGCATTTT; CDR3 protein: CASSPGQGNQPQHF
D gene: -; V gene: TRBV27; J gene: TRBJ1-4; CDR3 DNA: TGTGCCAGCAGCTCCCAGGAAAAACTGTTTTTT; CDR3 protein: CASSSQEKLFF
D gene: TRBD1; V gene: TRBV5-1; J gene: TRBJ1-2; CDR3 DNA: TGCGCCAGCAGCTTCAGATCGACAGGGACCCACTATGGCTACACCTTC; CDR3 protein: CASSFRSTGTHYGYTF
D gene: -; V gene: TRBV5-1; J gene: TRBJ2-1; CDR3 DNA: TGCGCCAGCAGCTTAGGGAGCTCCTACAATGAGCAGTTCTTC; CDR3 protein: CASSLGSSYNEQFF
D gene: -; V gene: TRBV30; J gene: TRBJ1-5; CDR3 DNA: TGTGCCTGGAGCAGGGAGGGCAATCAGCCCCAGCATTTT; CDR3 protein: CAWSREGNQPQHF
D gene: TRBD1; V gene: TRBV9; J gene: TRBJ1-6; CDR3 DNA: TGTGCCAGCAGCGTAGGTGGACAGGAAAATTCACCCCTCCACTTT; CDR3 protein: CASSVGGQENSPLHF
D gene: TRBD2; V gene: TRBV5-6; J gene: TRBJ2-7; CDR3 DNA: TGTGCCAGCAGCAAACTAGCGGGACTAATCCGATACGAGCAGTACTTC; CDR3 protein: CASSKLAGLIRYEQYF
D gene: TRBD1; V gene: TRBV28; J gene: TRBJ2-5; CDR3 DNA: TGTGCCAGCACCACCGGGACAGGGGTAGAGACCCAGTACTTC; CDR3 protein: CASTTGTGVETQYF
D gene: -; V gene: TRBV15; J gene: TRBJ2-3; CDR3 DNA: TGTGCCACCAGCCGAGGGGCGGGGATGGGCACAGATACGCAGTATTTT; CDR3 protein: CATSRGAGMGTDTQYF
D gene: TRBD2; V gene: TRBV7-9; J gene: TRBJ2-1; CDR3 DNA: TGTGCCAGCAGCTTTACGGGGGGAGCGGACAATGAGCAGTTCTTC; CDR3 protein: CASSFTGGADNEQFF
D gene: -; V gene: TRBV6-6; J gene: TRBJ2-1; CDR3 DNA: TGTGCCAGCACGATCCAGATCTACAATGAGCAGTTCTTC; CDR3 protein: CASTIQIYNEQFF
D gene: -; V gene: TRBV7-9; J gene: TRBJ2-3; CDR3 DNA: TGTGCCAGCAGCTTACCACAGGGATCAGATACGCAGTATTTT; CDR3 protein: CASSLPQGSDTQYF
D gene: -; V gene: TRBV25-1; J gene: TRBJ2-3; CDR3 DNA: TGTGCCAGCAGTGAAACGGGGGATACGCAGTATTTT; CDR3 protein: CASSETGDTQYF
D gene: -; V gene: TRBV7-9; J gene: TRBJ2-2; CDR3 DNA: TGTGCCAGCGGCCCGGAGGGCACCGGGGAGCTGTTTTTT; CDR3 protein: CASGPEGTGELFF
D gene: TRBD2; V gene: TRBV27; J gene: TRBJ2-7; CDR3 DNA: TGTGCCAGCACCGAACTAGCGGGAGCAGAGCAGTACTTC; CDR3 protein: CASTELAGAEQYF